What follows is one TCR beta chain and its context. No antigen is known for it. All patients picked for sequencing had shown, by flow cytometry, an expansion of CD8+CD57+ cells. Each patient gave a blood sample that was collected before any therapy had been received. TCR beta VDJ combinations and CDR3 sequences were profiled from genomic DNA. TCRdb fed the reads into MiXCR, producing one record per CDR3 protein. Of hundreds of thousands of distinct CDR3 sequences listed, approximately 32% are singletons. The data are from a study of CD8+CD57+ T cells in acquired aplastic anemia. The study, taken as a whole, reports: Patients and controls were found to share 25 to 35 CD8+ CDR3 sequences.

Germline V gene data show CDR1 as SEHNR and CDR2 as FQNEAQ (reference sequence). Trimming left V 4 bases short and J 2 bases short, with 8 bases between. The CDR3 contains 13 residues. Sequencing was done on a sample of sorted CD4+, CD8+, or CD8+CD57+ T cells (not recorded which) from PBMCs. The chain is built from TRBV7-9 and TRBJ1-1; possible D gene TRBD1, 5 bases. This TCR came from a human donor with aplastic anemia. The CDR3 loop reads CASSWDGNTEAFF. DNA of the CDR3: TGTGCCAGCAGCTGGGACGGTAACACTGAAGCTTTCTTT.